This T cell receptor (beta chain) was retrieved from a study of T cell repertoires in cytomegalovirus infection. Findings and limits, study-wide: Cumulative frequency (of public TCR beta family members) identified carriers of CMV plus the relevant HLA.

Turning to this clonotype: Its antigen is as yet unknown.

TCRdb re-analysed the reads in MiXCR, keeping a single row per CDR3 protein. The sample includes approximately 700,000 distinct CDR3 sequences, roughly a third of them seen just once. This TCR was sampled from a human donor in good health (CMV status not recorded). Some clones in this sample may be carry-over from other donors' samples. Sequences were obtained from PBMCs.

The CDR3 is CASSLPSPVQYF. As DNA, the CDR3 is TGTGCCAGTAGTCTCCCCAGTCCCGTGCAGTACTTC. The genes are TRBV19 and TRBJ2-7, with D hard to call. The CDR3 extends over 12 amino acids. Germline CDR1 and CDR2: LNHDA and SQIVND (reference sequence). V lost 5 bases and J 9 bases, leaving 14 bases between the germline ends.